This T cell receptor beta chain was identified in a study of post-analysis software for immune sequencing data. Study-level background: Disease courses included relapsing-remitting, secondary progressive and progressive-relapsing multiple sclerosis.

Study-wide results and limits: Strong same-batch co-clustering of samples appeared with F measure clustering. Five or six TRBV segments were more frequent in patients than controls; TRBV5-6, TRBV5-1 and TRBV20-1 belonged to this group. Normalized Chao1 diversity was significantly reduced in patients versus controls.

About this clonotype itself: The antigen is undetermined.

CDR1 and CDR2 from the germline V gene are PRHDT and FYEKMQ (reference sequence). The CDR3 extends over 13 amino acids. The V end was cut by 5 bases, the J end by 8 bases, with 15 bases between. Incorporated into the TCR beta cDNA libraries were unique molecular identifiers, which served to reduce PCR and sequencing biases. The yield from approximately 1 to 10 million T cells was some 500,000 cDNA molecules in total. TCRdb analysed the PCR reads with MiXCR anew, one entry per CDR3 protein. The table has hundreds of thousands of distinct CDR3 sequences, around 64% seen once. V and J are TRBV13 and TRBJ1-2; D remains unclear. Sequenced: blood. The TCR sequence derives from a girl aged 2-15 years with multiple sclerosis. Here the CDR3 reads CASSPSRRVGYTF. CDR3 DNA sequence: TGTGCCAGCAGCCCCAGCCGGAGGGTCGGCTACACCTTC.